Below, 21 T cell receptor beta chains from the same sample are listed, as sequenced in a study of T cell repertoires in cytomegalovirus infection. TCRdb itself ran the reads through MiXCR, one entry per CDR3 protein. The data contain approximately 550,000 distinct CDR3 sequences, 16% of them seen just once; the ten biggest clones take up 24%. The source material was CD8+ T cells from PBMCs. Source of these receptors: a human donor in good health (CMV status not recorded). Some clones in this sample may be carry-over from other donors' samples.

Note on this clonotype: The final CDR3 position lacks the conserved phenylalanine or tryptophan, pointing to a likely read error. The limits of the CDR3 on the DNA are not certain, so only TCRdb's listed CDR3 is given. The rearrangement links TRBV12-3 or TRBV12-4 to TRBJ1-2; the table assigns TRBD1, which was not confirmed against the DNA. The CDR3 numbers 17 amino acids, ends counted. The CDR3 region is CASSLLPGTDSNYVYSY.

This clonotype was seen repeatedly, ten times or more. The DNA for the CDR3 is TGTGCCAGCAGTTACTCGAATAACAGAGAATCACCCCTCCACTTT. Translated: CASSYSNNRESPLHF. The rearrangement links TRBV6-6 to TRBJ1-6; D not certain. Trimming left V 0 bases short and J 10 bases short, with 13 bases between. This CDR3 is 15 amino acids long. Germline-derived CDR1 and CDR2 are MNHNY and SVGAGI (reference sequence).

The chain is built from TRBV4-1 and TRBJ1-4; possibly TRBD1 for D (6 bases). Deletions cut 3 bases from V and 3 bases from J, with 14 bases between. The germline V gene encodes CDR1 MGHRA and CDR2 YSYEKL. The CDR3 has 16 amino acids. CDR3 protein: CASSHLTGSANEKLFF. For the CDR3, the DNA is TGCGCCAGCAGCCATCTTACAGGGTCGGCTAATGAAAAACTGTTTTTT.

This clonotype appeared a few times. V is TRBV5-1 and J is TRBJ2-3, with D tentatively TRBD2 (6 bases). V shed 0 bases and J shed 2 bases, with 13 bases lying between them. The CDR3 contains 16 residues. Germline values: CDR1 SGHRS, CDR2 YFSETQ. The CDR3 region has the DNA TGCGCCAGCAGCTTGGAGACGGGAGTTTTCACAGATACGCAGTATTTT. Encoded protein: CASSLETGVFTDTQYF.

J is TRBJ1-3 and V is TRBV11-1; D may be TRBD1 (5 bases). Germline CDR1 is SGHAT and CDR2 is FQDESV (reference sequence). CDR3 size: 15 residues. The ends were cut back, 2 bases at V and 3 bases at J, with 11 bases in the middle. The chain's CDR3 is CASSLKGTSGNTIYF. CDR3 DNA: TGTGCCAGCAGCTTAAAGGGGACCAGTGGAAACACCATATATTTT.

The rearrangement uses TRBV11-2 and TRBJ2-5; D is perhaps TRBD2 (6 bases). Trimming cost V 5 bases and J 2 bases, with 27 bases left between them. The CDR3 has 19 amino acids. Germline V gene lookup returns CDR1 SGHAT and CDR2 FQNNGV. CDR3 loop: CASSALNSGLGSLQETQYF. CDR3 DNA sequence: TGTGCCAGCAGCGCCCTGAACAGCGGGCTTGGATCATTACAAGAGACCCAGTACTTC.

This clonotype has more than one count but fewer than ten. The chain uses TRBV7-9 and TRBJ1-4; 7 nucleotides line up with TRBD1. V gave up 5 bases and J gave up 10 bases; unmatched junction bases: 1. Germline V lookup: CDR1 SEHNR, CDR2 FQNEAQ (reference sequence). There are 11 residues in the CDR3. CDR3 nucleotide sequence: TGTGCCAGCAGCCAGGGGGTAAAACTGTTTTTT. It yields the protein CASSQGVKLFF.

This clonotype was detected ten times or more. CDR3 nucleotides: TGTGCCAGCAGAGTTAGCGGGGGGGCCGGAGAGACCCAGTACTTC. Its translation is CASRVSGGAGETQYF. J is TRBJ2-5 and V is TRBV7-2; 11 nucleotides align to TRBD2. Germline V gene data show CDR1 as SGHTA and CDR2 as FQGNSA. This CDR3 spans 15 amino acids. V shed 6 bases, J shed 4 bases, and the junction held 7 bases outside the gene matches.

This clonotype was recorded a few times. This rearrangement joins TRBV14 to TRBJ2-3; 10 positions agree with TRBD2. V lost 2 bases to trimming and J lost 4 bases; unmatched junction nucleotides: 6. The CDR3 runs to 16 residues. Germline loops: CDR1 SGHDN, CDR2 FVKESK. CDR3 sequence reads: CASSQRAGGPADTQYF. Written as DNA, the CDR3 is TGTGCCAGCAGCCAACGAGCGGGAGGGCCAGCAGATACGCAGTATTTT.

In this sample, this clonotype turned up many times. V is TRBV6-1 and J is TRBJ2-1, with TRBD2 matching 8 bases. Per the germline V gene, CDR1 is MNHNS and CDR2 is SASEGT. The CDR3 is 16 amino acids. J was trimmed by 4 bases and V by 5 bases; bases with no gene match: 10. CDR3 nucleotide sequence: TGTGCCAGCAGTTCCGGACTAGCAGACCCTTACAATGAGCAGTTCTTC. It yields the protein CASSSGLADPYNEQFF.

This clonotype was seen many times. The chain carries TRBV6-5 and TRBJ1-2, with D unclear. CDR1 MNHEY and CDR2 SVGAGI come from the germline V gene. This CDR3 is built from 14 residues. Trimming left V 6 bases short and J 2 bases short, with 13 bases between. The CDR3 protein is CASRSQRANYGYTF. CDR3 coding DNA: TGTGCCAGCAGGAGTCAAAGGGCCAACTATGGCTACACCTTC.

The V call is TRBV18, the J call TRBJ1-1; D not resolved. The germline V gene has CDR1 KGHSH and CDR2 LQKENI. V was shortened by 4 bases and J by 3 bases, with 9 bases between the two germline ends. This CDR3 comprises 13 residues. CDR3 sequence: CASSLPEDTEAFF. The CDR3 region has the DNA TGTGCCAGCTCACTACCAGAAGACACTGAAGCTTTCTTT. The full variable domain, with the rest looked up from reference TRBV18 and TRBJ1-1, is NAGVMQNPRHLVRRRGQEARLRCSPMKGHSHVYWYRQLPEEGLKFMVYLQKENIIDESGMPKERFSAEFPKEGPSILRIQQVVRGDSAAYFCASSLPEDTEAFFGQGTRLTVV.

About this clonotype: Mismatch with germline at one junction end may stem from a read error. This chain connects TRBV11-2 to TRBJ2-1; D unclear. There are 18 residues in the CDR3. The germline V gene has CDR1 SGHAT and CDR2 FQNNGV. CDR3 protein: CASSGHKAGAGSHNEQFF. The CDR3 DNA is TGTGCCAGCAGTGGGCACAAGGCAGGTGCTGGCTCCCACAATGAGCAGTTCTTC.

This clonotype was found once. Relative to the germline gene, one junction end is altered; a read error may explain this. The rearrangement uses TRBV27 and TRBJ1-1; D is unresolved. The CDR3 is 14 residues long. The germline gives CDR1 MNHEY, CDR2 SMNVEV (reference sequence). The DNA for the CDR3 is TGTGCCAACAGTCTCCTCGGTCCCAACACTGAAGCTTTCTTT. The encoded protein is CANSLLGPNTEAFF.

Comments on this clonotype: No conserved phenylalanine or tryptophan is present at the end of the CDR3, so a read error is the likely explanation. V gene TRBV19 combines with J gene TRBJ1-5; no firm D call. Germline V gene data show CDR1 as LNHDA and CDR2 as SQIVND (reference sequence). CDR3 size: 15 residues. V lost 0 bases, J lost 4 bases, and 10 bases lay in between. Here the CDR3 DNA reads TGTGCCAGTAGTATAGATTTGGGAACTAATCAGCCCCAGCATTAT. Protein product: CASSIDLGTNQPQHY.

The chain has TRBV6-5 and TRBJ1-3; no clear D gene. V lost 5 bases and J lost 0, with 5 bases in between. The CDR3 runs to 13 residues. From germline, CDR1 is MNHEY and CDR2 SVGAGI. CDR3 residues: CASSLASGNTIYF. The CDR3 DNA is TGTGCCAGCAGTCTCGCCTCTGGAAACACCATATATTTT.

The chain joins TRBV14 to TRBJ2-1, with unresolved D. CDR3 size: 15 residues. Germline CDR1 and CDR2: SGHDN and FVKESK. V lost 4 bases and J lost 3, with 13 bases in between. CDR3 region: CASSLRNYNYNEQFF. Here the CDR3 DNA reads TGTGCCAGCAGCCTTCGAAATTACAACTACAATGAGCAGTTCTTC.

The rearrangement uses TRBV4-2 and TRBJ1-2; D remains ambiguous. CDR1 is LGHNA, CDR2 YNFKEQ, per germline. This CDR3 is 15 amino acids long. Deletions cut 4 bases from V and 0 bases from J, with 12 bases between. CDR3 nucleotide sequence: TGTGCCAGCAGCCTCCTCTGGGCGACTAACTATGGCTACACCTTC. Protein product: CASSLLWATNYGYTF.

The genes are TRBV2 and TRBJ2-7, with 12 bases identical to TRBD2. The CDR3 loop spans 15 amino acids. Trimming took 5 bases from V and 3 from J; bases not matched to a gene: 5. Germline V gene sequence: CDR1 SNHLY, CDR2 FYNNEI. CDR3 protein: CASSRPSGGVYEQYF. In DNA, the CDR3 is TGTGCCAGCAGTCGTCCTAGCGGGGGGGTCTACGAGCAGTACTTC.

This clonotype was detected many times. The V call is TRBV7-9, the J call TRBJ1-5; D unclear. The germline V and J ends were trimmed by 0 bases and 3 bases, with 6 bases remaining between them. This CDR3 is built from 14 residues. Germline CDR1 reads SEHNR; CDR2 reads FQNEAQ (reference sequence). CDR3 sequence: CASSLASINQPQHF. The CDR3 DNA is TGTGCCAGCAGCTTAGCTAGCATCAATCAGCCCCAGCATTTT.

This clonotype occurred a few times. CDR3 in amino acids: CASSSGETGRGYTF. The CDR3 DNA follows: TGTGCCAGCAGCTCCGGCGAGACGGGTAGGGGCTACACCTTC. This chain links TRBV5-4 with TRBJ1-2; D ambiguous. This CDR3 is 14 amino acids long. Germline loops: CDR1 SGHNT, CDR2 YYREEE (reference sequence). V was trimmed by 3 bases and J by 8 bases, leaving 17 bases between them.